One T cell receptor beta chain is described in this entry. This CDR3 contains 13 residues. Germline V CDR1 and CDR2: MNHNS, SASEGT. Between the trimmed V and J ends, which lost 5 bases and 8 bases, there was a span of 12 bases. Chain pairing is unknown; alpha and beta were sequenced separately. The repertoire was sequenced with immunoSEQ multiplex PCR; TCRdb's copy has only in-frame clones and lacks some. The profile shows 80,000 to 100,000 clones, approximately 90% of them singletons. After thawing and overnight rest, PBMC were stained with GMM-loaded CD1B tetramer, viability dye and anti-CD3 for sorting. The CD1B tetramers carried C32 glucose monomycolate purified from Rhodococcus equi. Approximately 110,000 tetramer-negative cells were sorted from each donor. These data come from a study of T cells in tuberculosis. Study-wide background: The T cells targeted glucose monomycolate, a mycobacterial lipid, via CD1B.

The rearrangement joins TRBV6-1 to TRBJ1-4; maybe TRBD1 (5 bases). The TCR comes from an adult woman with latent tuberculosis. The sequenced material came from CD1b-GMM tetramer-negative cells sorted from PBMCs. The CDR3 nucleotides are TGTGCCAGCAGTAGGGGTTTGGTCGAAAAACTGTTTTTT. This encodes CASSRGLVEKLFF.